This T cell receptor (beta chain) derives from a study of CD8 T cells in ankylosing spondylitis. Study-level results: There was reportedly significant enrichment of clones that were disease-linked in matched ankylosing spondylitis synovial fluid.

TCRdb re-analysed the 5' RACE reads in MiXCR, keeping a single row per CDR3 protein. The data contain roughly 7,500 distinct CDR3 sequences, more than 8% of them singletons. Germline CDR1 reads SGDLS; CDR2 reads YYNGEE. The CDR3 length is 15 residues. V dropped 3 bases and J dropped 4; count of bases not matched to a gene: 6. This clonotype was found many times. The antigen is unknown. This sequence joins TRBV9 and TRBJ2-3, with 9 bases matching TRBD2. This TCR came from a male donor with ankylosing spondylitis or in good health (not recorded which). Material for sequencing was blood, either unsorted or a sorted T cell fraction (not recorded which). Here the CDR3 reads CASSDSGSRADTQYF. For the CDR3, the DNA is TGTGCCAGCAGCGATAGCGGGAGTCGGGCAGATACGCAGTATTTT.